This entry describes one TCR beta chain. The target of this receptor is not known. For each CD8+ T cell subset, flow sorting was done in triplicate, and under 350,000 cells per subset went directly into RLT lysis buffer. Naive CD8+ T cells were defined stringently as CD45RO-CCR7+CD27+CD95- to exclude memory contaminants. Using standard density gradient centrifugation, peripheral blood mononuclear cells were isolated from buffy coats. Naive CXCR3-negative and CXCR3-positive CD8+ T cells were flow-sorted using a FACSAria III. Total RNA was extracted from sorted cells with an RNeasy Mini Kit. The instrument was a NextSeq 550. The Human TCR Profiling Kit (MiLaboratory) was used to make UMI-labeled 5' RACE TRB cDNA libraries. The full amount of extracted RNA was used for cDNA synthesis, and the full amount of resulting cDNA was used for PCR amplification. Libraries were prepared in parallel with an identical number of PCR cycles. As for how the authors treated the data: MIGEC and MiXCR extracted about 53,000 +/- 10,000 unique UMI-labeled TRB cDNA molecules per library, requiring at least two reads per UMI. Each library averaged about 40,000 +/- 10,000 functional in-frame TRB CDR3 nucleotide clonotypes without stop codons. After each sample was downsampled to 5000 UMI-labeled TRB molecules, VDJtools was used to calculate diversity metrics such as normalized Shannon-Wiener and Chao1. VDJtools was used to calculate clonotype-size-weighted physicochemical properties of the central five CDR3 residues, namely interaction energy, strength, volume and Kidera factor 4. TCRdb reprocessed the raw reads; every CDR3 protein sequence is a single record, and DNA is not supplied. TCRdb's processing, not the authors' own work, is the source of the V and J calls. This sample's clone table shows over 70,000 distinct CDR3 sequences. Around 0.51% of the sample is taken by the ten largest.

The data originate from a study of CXCR3-negative and CXCR3-positive naive CD8 T cells (dated by TCRdb to about 2019). A note on the overall study: In total, roughly 140 million TRB reads were obtained, corresponding to roughly 1.5 +/- 0.3 million reads per library. Data from about 12 donors, pooled across two independent experiments, went into the diversity and physicochemical repertoire analyses. TRBV-TRBJ cluster analysis included naive subsets from a handful of donors and memory cells from 3 donors.

The investigation overall reported the following: TRB CDR3s from CXCR3-positive naive cells showed higher hydrophobicity (lower Kidera factor 4), lower energy, and higher strength and volume indices than CXCR3-negative naive cells. Similar TRBV-TRBJ usage was shown by naive CXCR3-negative and CXCR3-positive cells from the same donor, whereas distinct patterns were shown by memory cells. Because surface CD5, which has been linked to self-reactivity in mice, was comparable between naive subsets, TCR interaction strength was also inferred from TRB CDR3 physicochemical properties. CXCR3 expression partially decreased after cryopreservation, so most assays used freshly isolated PBMCs. Both naive subsets had comparably high repertoire diversity, while memory CD8+ T cells had much lower repertoire diversity.

Its CDR3 holds 14 amino acids, cysteine through phenylalanine. The entry carries no DNA sequence. The germline V gene gives CDR1 as MNHEY and CDR2 as SVGAGI. Sequenced: naive CXCR3+ CD8+ T cells from blood. The sample's cell subset or site label, decoded: CD45RO-CCR7+CD27+CD95- naive CD8+ T cells expressing CXCR3 (TNR3+). Here the chain combines TRBV6-5 and TRBJ2-7; TCRdb indicates TRBD2, and absent DNA this call remains unverified. The TCR sequence derives from a human donor in good health. Some clones in this sample may be carry-over from other donors' samples. The CDR3 in this case is CASSAGGLAYEQYF.